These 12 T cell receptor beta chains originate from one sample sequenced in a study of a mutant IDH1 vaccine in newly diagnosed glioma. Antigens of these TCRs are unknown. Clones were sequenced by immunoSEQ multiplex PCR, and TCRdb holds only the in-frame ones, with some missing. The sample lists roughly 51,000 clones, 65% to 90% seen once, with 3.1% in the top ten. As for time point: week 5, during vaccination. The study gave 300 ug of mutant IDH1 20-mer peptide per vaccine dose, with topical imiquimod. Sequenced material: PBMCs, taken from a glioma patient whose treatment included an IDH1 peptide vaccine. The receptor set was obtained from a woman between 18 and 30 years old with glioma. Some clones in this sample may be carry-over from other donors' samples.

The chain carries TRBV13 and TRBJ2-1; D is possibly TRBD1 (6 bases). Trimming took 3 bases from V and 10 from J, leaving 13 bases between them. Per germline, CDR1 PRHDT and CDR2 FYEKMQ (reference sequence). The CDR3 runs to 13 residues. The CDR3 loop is CASSFNRAREQFF. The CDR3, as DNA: TGTGCCAGCAGCTTTAACAGGGCTAGGGAGCAGTTCTTC.

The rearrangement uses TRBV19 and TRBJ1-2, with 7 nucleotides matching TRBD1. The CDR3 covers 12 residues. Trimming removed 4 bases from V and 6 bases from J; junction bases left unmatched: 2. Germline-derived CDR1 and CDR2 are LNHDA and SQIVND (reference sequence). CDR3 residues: CASSRQGDGYTF. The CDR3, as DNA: TGTGCCAGTAGTAGACAGGGCGATGGCTACACCTTC. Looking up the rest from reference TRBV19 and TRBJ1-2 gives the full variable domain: DGGITQSPKYLFRKEGQNVTLSCEQNLNHDAMYWYRQDPGQGLRLIYYSQIVNDFQKGDIAEGYSVSREKKESFPLTVTSAQKNPTAFYLCASSRQGDGYTFGSGTRLTVV.

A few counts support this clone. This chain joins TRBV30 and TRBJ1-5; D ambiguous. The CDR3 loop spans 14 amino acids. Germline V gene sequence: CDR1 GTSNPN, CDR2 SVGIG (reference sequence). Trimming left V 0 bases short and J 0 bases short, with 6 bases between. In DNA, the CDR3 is TGTGCCTGGAGTGTTGGGTATAGCAATCAGCCCCAGCATTTT. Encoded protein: CAWSVGYSNQPQHF.

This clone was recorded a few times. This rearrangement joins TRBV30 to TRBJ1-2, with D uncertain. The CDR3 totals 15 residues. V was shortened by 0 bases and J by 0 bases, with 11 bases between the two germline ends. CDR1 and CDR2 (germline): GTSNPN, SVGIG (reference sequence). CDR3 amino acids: CAWSVGETSNYGYTF. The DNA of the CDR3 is TGTGCCTGGAGTGTAGGAGAAACGTCTAACTATGGCTACACCTTC.

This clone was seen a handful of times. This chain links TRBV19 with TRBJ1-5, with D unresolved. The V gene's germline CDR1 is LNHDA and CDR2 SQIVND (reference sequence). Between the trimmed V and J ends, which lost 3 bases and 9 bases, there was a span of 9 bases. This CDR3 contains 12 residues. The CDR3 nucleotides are TGTGCCAGTAGTATTTTGGGTGGGCCCCAGCATTTT. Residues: CASSILGGPQHF.

The CDR3: CASSWGGGNTGELFF. The CDR3 region has the DNA TGTGCCAGTAGTTGGGGCGGGGGGAACACCGGGGAGCTGTTTTTT. The chain joins TRBV19 to TRBJ2-2; 7 bases match TRBD2. The CDR3 is 15 residues long. V lost 5 bases to trimming and J lost 1 base; unmatched junction nucleotides: 4. Germline-derived CDR1 and CDR2 are LNHDA and SQIVND (reference sequence). The full variable domain, in which reference TRBV19 and TRBJ2-2 provide the parts outside the CDR3, is DGGITQSPKYLFRKEGQNVTLSCEQNLNHDAMYWYRQDPGQGLRLIYYSQIVNDFQKGDIAEGYSVSREKKESFPLTVTSAQKNPTAFYLCASSWGGGNTGELFFGEGSRLTVL.

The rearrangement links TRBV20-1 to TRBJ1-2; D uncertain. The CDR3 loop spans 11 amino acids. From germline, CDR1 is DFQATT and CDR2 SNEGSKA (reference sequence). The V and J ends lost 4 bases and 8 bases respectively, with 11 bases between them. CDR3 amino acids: CSATEGNGYTF. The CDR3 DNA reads TGCAGTGCTACTGAGGGTAACGGCTACACCTTC.

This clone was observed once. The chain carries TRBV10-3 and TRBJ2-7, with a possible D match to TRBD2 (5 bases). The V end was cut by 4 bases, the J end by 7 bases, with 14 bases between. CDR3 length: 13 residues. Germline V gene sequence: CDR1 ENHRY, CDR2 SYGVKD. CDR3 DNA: TGTGCCATCAGTGGTTTAGAACGGGGAGAGCAGTACTTC. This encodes CAISGLERGEQYF.

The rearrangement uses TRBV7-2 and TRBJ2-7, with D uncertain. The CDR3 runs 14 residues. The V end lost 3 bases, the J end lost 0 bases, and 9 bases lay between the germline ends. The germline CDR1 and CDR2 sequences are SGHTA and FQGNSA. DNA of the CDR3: TGTGCCAGCAGCTTGGGGTGGATCTCCTACGAGCAGTACTTC. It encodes CASSLGWISYEQYF.

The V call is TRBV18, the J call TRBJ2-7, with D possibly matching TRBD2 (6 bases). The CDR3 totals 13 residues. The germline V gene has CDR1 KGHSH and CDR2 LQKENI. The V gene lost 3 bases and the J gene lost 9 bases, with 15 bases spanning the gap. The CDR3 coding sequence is TGTGCCAGCTCACCGAAGGAGGGCTTCGGGCAGTACTTC. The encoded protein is CASSPKEGFGQYF.

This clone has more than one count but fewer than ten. In nucleotides, the CDR3 is TGCAGCGGGCGGGAGGGTCGAGATCAGTACTTC. Protein: CSGREGRDQYF. This chain uses TRBV29-1 with TRBJ2-4; 9 bases match TRBD2. The CDR3 sequence is 11 residues long. V lost 7 bases to trimming and J lost 12 bases; unmatched junction nucleotides: 7. Germline lookup yields CDR1 SQVTM and CDR2 ANQGSEA.

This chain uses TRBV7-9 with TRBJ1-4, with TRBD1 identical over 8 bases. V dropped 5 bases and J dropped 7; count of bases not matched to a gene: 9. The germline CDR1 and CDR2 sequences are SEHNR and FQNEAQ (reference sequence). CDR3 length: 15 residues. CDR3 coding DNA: TGTGCCAGCAGCCCCGGGGGACAGGCGAGTGAAAAACTGTTTTTT. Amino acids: CASSPGGQASEKLFF.